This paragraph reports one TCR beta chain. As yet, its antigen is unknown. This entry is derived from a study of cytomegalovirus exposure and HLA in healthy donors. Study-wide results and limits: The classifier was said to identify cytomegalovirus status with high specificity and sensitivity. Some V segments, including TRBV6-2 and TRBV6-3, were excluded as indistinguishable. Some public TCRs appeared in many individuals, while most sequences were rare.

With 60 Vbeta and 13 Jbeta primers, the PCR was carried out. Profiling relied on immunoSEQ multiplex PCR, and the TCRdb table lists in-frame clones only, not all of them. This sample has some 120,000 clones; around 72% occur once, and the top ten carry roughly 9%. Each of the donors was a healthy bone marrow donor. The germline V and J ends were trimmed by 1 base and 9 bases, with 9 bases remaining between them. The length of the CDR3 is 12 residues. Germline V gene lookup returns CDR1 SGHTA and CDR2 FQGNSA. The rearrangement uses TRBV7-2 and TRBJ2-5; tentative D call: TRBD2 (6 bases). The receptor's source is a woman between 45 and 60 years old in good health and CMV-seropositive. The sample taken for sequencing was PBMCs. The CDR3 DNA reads TGTGCCAGCAGCTTAGGACCGGGGGCCCAGTACTTC. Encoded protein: CASSLGPGAQYF. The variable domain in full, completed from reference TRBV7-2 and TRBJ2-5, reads GAGVSQSPSNKVTEKGKDVELRCDPISGHTALYWYRQSLGQGLEFLIYFQGNSAPDKSGLPSDRFSAERTGGSVSTLTIQRTQQEDSAVYLCASSLGPGAQYFGPGTRLLVL.